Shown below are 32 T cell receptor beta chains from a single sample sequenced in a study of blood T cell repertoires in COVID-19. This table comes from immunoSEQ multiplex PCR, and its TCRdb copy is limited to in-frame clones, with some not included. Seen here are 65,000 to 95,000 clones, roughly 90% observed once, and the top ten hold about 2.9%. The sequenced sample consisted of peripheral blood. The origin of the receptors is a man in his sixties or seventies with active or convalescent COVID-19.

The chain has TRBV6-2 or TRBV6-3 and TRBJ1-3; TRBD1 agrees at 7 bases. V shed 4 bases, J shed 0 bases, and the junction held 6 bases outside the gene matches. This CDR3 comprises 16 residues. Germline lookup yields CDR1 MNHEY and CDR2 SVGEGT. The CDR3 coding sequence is TGTGCCAGCAGTTGGACAGGCCCGATCTCTGGAAACACCATATATTTT. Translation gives CASSWTGPISGNTIYF.

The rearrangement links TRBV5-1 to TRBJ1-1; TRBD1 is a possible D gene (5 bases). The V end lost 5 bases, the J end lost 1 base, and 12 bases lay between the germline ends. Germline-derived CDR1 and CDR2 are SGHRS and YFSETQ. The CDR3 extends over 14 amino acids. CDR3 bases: TGCGCCAGCAGGCCGGGACTGGGGAACACTGAAGCTTTCTTT. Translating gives CASRPGLGNTEAFF.

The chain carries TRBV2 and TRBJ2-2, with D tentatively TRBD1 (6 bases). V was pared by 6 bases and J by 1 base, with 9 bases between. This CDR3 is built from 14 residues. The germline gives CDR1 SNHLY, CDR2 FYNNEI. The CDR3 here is CASRRTVNTGELFF. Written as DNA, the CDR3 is TGTGCCAGCAGACGGACAGTGAACACCGGGGAGCTGTTTTTT. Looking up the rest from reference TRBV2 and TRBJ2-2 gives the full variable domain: EPEVTQTPSHQVTQMGQEVILRCVPISNHLYFYWYRQILGQKVEFLVSFYNNEISEKSEIFDDQFSVERPDGSNFTLKIRSTKLEDSAMYFCASRRTVNTGELFFGEGSRLTVL.

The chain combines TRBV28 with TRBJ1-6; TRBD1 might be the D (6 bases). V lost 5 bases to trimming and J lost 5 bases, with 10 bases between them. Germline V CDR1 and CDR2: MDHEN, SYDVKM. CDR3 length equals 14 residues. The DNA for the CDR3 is TGTGCCAGCAGTCTGGGACAAGATAATTCACCCCTCCACTTT. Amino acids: CASSLGQDNSPLHF.

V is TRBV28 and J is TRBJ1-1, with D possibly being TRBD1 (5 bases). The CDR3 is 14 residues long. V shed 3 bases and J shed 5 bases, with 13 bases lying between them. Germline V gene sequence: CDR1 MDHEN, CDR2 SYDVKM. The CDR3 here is CASSFGARVTEAFF. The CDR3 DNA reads TGTGCCAGCAGTTTTGGGGCCAGGGTTACTGAAGCTTTCTTT.

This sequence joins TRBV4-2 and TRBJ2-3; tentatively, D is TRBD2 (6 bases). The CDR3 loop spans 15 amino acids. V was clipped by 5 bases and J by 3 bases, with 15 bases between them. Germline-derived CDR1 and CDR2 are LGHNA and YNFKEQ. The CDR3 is CASSETGEQTDTQYF. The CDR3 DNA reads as TGTGCCAGCAGCGAGACGGGGGAACAAACAGATACGCAGTATTTT.

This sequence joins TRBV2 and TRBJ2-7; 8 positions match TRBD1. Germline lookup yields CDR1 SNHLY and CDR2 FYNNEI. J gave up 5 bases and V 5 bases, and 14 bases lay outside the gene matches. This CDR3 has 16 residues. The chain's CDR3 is CASSSGYRQGSDEQYF. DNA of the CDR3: TGTGCCAGCAGTTCCGGCTACCGACAGGGGAGCGACGAGCAGTACTTC.

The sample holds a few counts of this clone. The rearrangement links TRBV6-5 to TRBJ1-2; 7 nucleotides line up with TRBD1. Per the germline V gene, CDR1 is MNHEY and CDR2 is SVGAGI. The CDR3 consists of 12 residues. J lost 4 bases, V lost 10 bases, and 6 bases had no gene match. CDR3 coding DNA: TGTGCCATCGACAGGGTGGGCTATGGCTACACCTTC. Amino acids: CAIDRVGYGYTF.

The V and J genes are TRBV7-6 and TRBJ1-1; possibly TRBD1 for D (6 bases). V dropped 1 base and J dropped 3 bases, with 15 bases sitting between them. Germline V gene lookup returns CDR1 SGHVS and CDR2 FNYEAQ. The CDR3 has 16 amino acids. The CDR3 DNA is TGTGCCAGCAGCTTAGTCCCCACAGGGATTCACACTGAAGCTTTCTTT. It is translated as CASSLVPTGIHTEAFF.

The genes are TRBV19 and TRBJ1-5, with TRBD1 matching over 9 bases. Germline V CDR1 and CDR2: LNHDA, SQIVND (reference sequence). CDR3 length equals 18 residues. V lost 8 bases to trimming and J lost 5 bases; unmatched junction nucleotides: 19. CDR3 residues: CASLRSGTGRPGDQPQHF. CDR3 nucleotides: TGTGCCAGTCTTAGATCCGGGACAGGGAGGCCCGGCGATCAGCCCCAGCATTTT.

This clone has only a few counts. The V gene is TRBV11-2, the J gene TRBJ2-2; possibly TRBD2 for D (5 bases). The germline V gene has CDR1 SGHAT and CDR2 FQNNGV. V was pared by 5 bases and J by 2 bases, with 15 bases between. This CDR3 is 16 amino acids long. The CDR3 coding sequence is TGTGCCAGCAGCGTATCGAGACTACCTAACACCGGGGAGCTGTTTTTT. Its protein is CASSVSRLPNTGELFF.

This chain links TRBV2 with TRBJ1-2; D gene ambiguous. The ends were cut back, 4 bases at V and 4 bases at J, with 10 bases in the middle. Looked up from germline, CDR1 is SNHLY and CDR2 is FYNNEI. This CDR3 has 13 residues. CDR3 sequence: CASSASASYGYTF. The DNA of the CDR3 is TGTGCCAGCAGTGCTTCAGCGTCCTATGGCTACACCTTC.

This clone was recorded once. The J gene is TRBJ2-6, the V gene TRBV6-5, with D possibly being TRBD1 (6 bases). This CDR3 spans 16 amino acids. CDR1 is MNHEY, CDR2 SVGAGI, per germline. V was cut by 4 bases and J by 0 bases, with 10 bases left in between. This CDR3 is CASSSPGASGANVLTF. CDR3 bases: TGTGCCAGCAGTTCGCCAGGGGCCTCTGGGGCCAACGTCCTGACTTTC.

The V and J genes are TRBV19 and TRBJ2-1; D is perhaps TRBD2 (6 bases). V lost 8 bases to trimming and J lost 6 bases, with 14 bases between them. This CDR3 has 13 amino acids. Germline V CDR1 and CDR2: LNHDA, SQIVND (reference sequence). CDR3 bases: TGTGCCAGTTCTGATAGGAGGGGCAATGAGCAGTTCTTC. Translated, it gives CASSDRRGNEQFF.

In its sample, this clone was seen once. CDR3 amino acids: CASSLMGLGTRDTQYF. In nucleotides, the CDR3 is TGTGCCAGCAGTCTTATGGGACTAGGGACCCGAGATACGCAGTATTTT. The J gene is TRBJ2-3, the V gene TRBV27; 8 positions match TRBD2. The CDR3 is 16 residues long. The V gene end was trimmed by 5 bases and the J gene end by 5 bases; junction bases not matched to a gene: 12. Per germline, CDR1 MNHEY and CDR2 SMNVEV (reference sequence).

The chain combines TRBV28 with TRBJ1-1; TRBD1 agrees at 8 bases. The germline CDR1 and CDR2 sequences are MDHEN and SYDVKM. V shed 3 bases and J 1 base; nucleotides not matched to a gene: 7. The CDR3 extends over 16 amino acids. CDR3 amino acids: CASSFDRGTRNTEAFF. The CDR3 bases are TGTGCCAGCAGTTTCGACAGGGGAACGCGGAACACTGAAGCTTTCTTT.

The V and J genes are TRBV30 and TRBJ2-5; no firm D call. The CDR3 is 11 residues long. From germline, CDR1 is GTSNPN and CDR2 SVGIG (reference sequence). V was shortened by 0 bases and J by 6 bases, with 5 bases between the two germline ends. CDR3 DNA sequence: TGTGCCTGGAGTGTACAAAAGACCCAGTACTTC. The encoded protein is CAWSVQKTQYF.

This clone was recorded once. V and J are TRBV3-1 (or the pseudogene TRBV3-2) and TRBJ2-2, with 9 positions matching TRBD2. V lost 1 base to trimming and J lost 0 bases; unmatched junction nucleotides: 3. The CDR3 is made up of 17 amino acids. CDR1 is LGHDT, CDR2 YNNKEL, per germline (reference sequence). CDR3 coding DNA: TGTGCCAGCAGCCAAGGGATAGCGGGGGCGAACACCGGGGAGCTGTTTTTT. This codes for CASSQGIAGANTGELFF.

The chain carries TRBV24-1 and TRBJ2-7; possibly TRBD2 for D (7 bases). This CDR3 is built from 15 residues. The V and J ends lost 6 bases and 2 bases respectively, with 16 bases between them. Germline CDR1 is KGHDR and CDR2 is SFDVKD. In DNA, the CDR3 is TGTGCCACCAGTTCTGCGGGGGACAAGACCTACGAGCAGTACTTC. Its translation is CATSSAGDKTYEQYF.

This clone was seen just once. CDR3 region: CASRAAAAYNSPLHF. In DNA, the CDR3 is TGTGCCAGCAGGGCCGCGGCGGCTTATAATTCACCCCTCCACTTT. The V gene is TRBV2, the J gene TRBJ1-6; D remains unclear. Trimming pared 6 bases from V and 4 bases from J, leaving 13 bases between. CDR1 and CDR2 (germline): SNHLY, FYNNEI. This CDR3 is 15 amino acids long.

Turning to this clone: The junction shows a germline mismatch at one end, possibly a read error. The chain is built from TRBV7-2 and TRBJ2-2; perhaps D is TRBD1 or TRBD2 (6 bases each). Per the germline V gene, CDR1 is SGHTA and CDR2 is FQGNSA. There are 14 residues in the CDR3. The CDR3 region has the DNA TGTGCCAGCAGATTAGGGGGGCAGCCCGGGGAGCTGTTTTTT. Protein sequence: CASRLGGQPGELFF.

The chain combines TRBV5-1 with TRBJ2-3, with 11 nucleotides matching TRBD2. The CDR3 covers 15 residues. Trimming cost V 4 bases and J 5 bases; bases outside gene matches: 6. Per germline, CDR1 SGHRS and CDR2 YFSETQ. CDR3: CASSLTSGARDTQYF. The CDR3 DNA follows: TGCGCCAGCAGCCTGACTAGCGGGGCGAGAGATACGCAGTATTTT. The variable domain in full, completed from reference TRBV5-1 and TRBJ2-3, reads KAGVTQTPRYLIKTRGQQVTLSCSPISGHRSVSWYQQTPGQGLQFLFEYFSETQRNKGNFPGRFSGRQFSNSRSEMNVSTLELGDSALYLCASSLTSGARDTQYFGPGTRLTVL.

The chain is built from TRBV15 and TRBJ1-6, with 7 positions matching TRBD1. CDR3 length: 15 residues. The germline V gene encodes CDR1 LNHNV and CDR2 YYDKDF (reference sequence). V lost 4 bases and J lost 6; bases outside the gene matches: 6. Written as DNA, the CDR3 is TGTGCCACCAGCATGAAGACAGGGTCTAATTCACCCCTCCACTTT. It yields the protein CATSMKTGSNSPLHF.

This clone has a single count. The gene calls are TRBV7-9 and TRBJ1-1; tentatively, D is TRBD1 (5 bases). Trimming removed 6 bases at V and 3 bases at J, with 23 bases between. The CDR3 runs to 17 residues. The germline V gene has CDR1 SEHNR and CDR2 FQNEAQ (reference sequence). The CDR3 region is CASSLARDWEVDTEAFF. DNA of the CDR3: TGTGCCAGCAGTCTAGCAAGGGACTGGGAGGTGGACACTGAAGCTTTCTTT.

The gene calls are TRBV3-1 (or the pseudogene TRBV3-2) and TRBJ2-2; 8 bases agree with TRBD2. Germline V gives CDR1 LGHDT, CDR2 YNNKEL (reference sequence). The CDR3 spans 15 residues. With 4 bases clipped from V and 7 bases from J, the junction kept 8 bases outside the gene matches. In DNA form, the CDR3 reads TGTGCCAGCAGCCGAGGCGGGGGGACGAGCGGGGAGCTGTTTTTT. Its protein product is CASSRGGGTSGELFF.

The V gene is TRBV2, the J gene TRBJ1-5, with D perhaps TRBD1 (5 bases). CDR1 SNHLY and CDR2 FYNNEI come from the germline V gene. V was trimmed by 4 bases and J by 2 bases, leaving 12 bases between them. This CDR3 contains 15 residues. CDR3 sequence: CASSVARAGNQPQHF. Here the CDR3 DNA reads TGTGCCAGCAGTGTGGCCAGGGCCGGCAATCAGCCCCAGCATTTT.

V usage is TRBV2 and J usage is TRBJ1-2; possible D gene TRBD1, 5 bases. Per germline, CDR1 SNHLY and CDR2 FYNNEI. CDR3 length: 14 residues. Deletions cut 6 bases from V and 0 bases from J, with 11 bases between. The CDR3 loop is CASRRQSSNYGYTF. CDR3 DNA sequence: TGTGCCAGCAGGAGACAGTCGTCTAACTATGGCTACACCTTC.

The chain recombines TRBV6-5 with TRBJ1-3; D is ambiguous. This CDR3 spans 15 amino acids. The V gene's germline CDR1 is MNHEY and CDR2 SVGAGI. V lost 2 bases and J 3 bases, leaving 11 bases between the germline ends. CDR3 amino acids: CASSYATRDGNTIYF. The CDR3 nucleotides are TGTGCCAGCAGTTACGCCACACGGGATGGAAACACCATATATTTT.

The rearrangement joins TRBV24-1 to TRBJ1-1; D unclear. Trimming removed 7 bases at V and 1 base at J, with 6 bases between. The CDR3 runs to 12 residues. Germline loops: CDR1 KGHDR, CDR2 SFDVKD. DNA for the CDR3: TGTGCCACCAGCTCTTGGAACACTGAAGCTTTCTTT. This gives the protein CATSSWNTEAFF.

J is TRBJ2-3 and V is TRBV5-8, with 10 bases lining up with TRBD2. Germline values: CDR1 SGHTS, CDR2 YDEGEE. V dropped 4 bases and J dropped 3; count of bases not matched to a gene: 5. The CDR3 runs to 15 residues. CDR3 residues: CASSMLAGATDTQYF. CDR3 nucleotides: TGTGCCAGCAGCATGCTAGCGGGAGCAACAGATACGCAGTATTTT.

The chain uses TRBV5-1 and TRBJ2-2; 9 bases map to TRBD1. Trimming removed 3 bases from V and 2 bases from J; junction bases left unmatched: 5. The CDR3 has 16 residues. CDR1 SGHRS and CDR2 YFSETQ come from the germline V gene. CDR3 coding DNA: TGCGCCAGCAGCTGGACGGGACAGGGTAACACCGGGGAGCTGTTTTTT. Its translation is CASSWTGQGNTGELFF.

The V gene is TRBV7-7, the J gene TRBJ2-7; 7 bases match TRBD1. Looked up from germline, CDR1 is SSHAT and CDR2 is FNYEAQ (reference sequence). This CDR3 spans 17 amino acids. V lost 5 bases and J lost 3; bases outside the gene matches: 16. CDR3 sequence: CASSLNRGGWELYEQYF. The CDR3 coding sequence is TGTGCCAGCAGCCTTAACAGGGGCGGGTGGGAGCTCTACGAGCAGTACTTC.